This entry concerns a single TCR beta chain. As yet, its antigen is unknown. At one of its ends the junction is not consistent with the germline gene, which may arise from a read error. Germline-derived CDR1 and CDR2 are SSHAT and FNYEAQ (reference sequence). The CDR3 sequence is 17 residues long. The sample comes from a study of OX40 agonist ivuxolimab in advanced cancers. Study details: Partial responses were seen in three patients, one with hepatocellular carcinoma and two with cutaneous melanoma.

Repertoires were generated with immunoSEQ multiplex PCR, while TCRdb's copy carries only in-frame clones and drops some. This table holds 42,000 or so clones, around four fifths found once. General study points: At 0.1 to 3.0 mg/kg and by week 6, clonal expansion occurred in CD4+ and CD8+ blood T cells. Expanded clones were, on average, more numerous in CD8+ T cells than in CD4+. Part of the nonresponder group also had normalized T-cell clonal expansion that was low.

The genes are TRBV7-7 and TRBJ2-1; 8 bases align to TRBD2. Sequenced here: CD4+ or CD8+ T cells sorted from blood, sampled in a trial of the OX40 agonist ivuxolimab. This TCR derives from an adult with an advanced solid tumor such as melanoma, head and neck, liver or kidney cancer. The DNA for the CDR3 is TGTGCTAGCAGCCTAACCCCCCGGGGGGGAGCGGACAATGAGCAGTTCTTC. Amino acids: CASSLTPRGGADNEQFF.